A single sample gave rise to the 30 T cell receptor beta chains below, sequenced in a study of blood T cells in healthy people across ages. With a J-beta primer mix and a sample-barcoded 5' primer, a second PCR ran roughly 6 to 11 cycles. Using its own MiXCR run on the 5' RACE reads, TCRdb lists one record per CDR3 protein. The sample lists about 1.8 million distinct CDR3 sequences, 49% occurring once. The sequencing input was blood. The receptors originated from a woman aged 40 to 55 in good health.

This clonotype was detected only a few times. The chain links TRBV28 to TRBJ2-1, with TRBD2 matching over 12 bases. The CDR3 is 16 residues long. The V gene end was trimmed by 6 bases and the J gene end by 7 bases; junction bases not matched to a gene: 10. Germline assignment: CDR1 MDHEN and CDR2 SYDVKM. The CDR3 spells CASSPVLAGGHNEQFF. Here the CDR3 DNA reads TGTGCCAGCAGCCCCGTACTAGCGGGGGGCCATAATGAGCAGTTCTTC.

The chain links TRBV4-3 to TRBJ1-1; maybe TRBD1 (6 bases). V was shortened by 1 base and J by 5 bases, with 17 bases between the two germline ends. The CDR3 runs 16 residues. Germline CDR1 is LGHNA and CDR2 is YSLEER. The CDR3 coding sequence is TGCGCCAGCAGCCAAGGGAGGGCAGGGGACGGAACTGAAGCTTTCTTT. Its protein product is CASSQGRAGDGTEAFF.

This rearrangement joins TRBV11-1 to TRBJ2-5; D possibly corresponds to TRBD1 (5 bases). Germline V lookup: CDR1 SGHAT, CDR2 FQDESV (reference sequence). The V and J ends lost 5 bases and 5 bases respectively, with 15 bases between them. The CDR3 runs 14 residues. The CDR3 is CASSLRTFGETQYF. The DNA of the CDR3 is TGTGCCAGCAGCCTAAGGACATTTGGGGAGACCCAGTACTTC.

The CDR3 sequence is CASSPTGQVFQPQHF. CDR3 bases: TGTGCCAGCAGTCCAACGGGACAGGTCTTTCAGCCCCAGCATTTT. V usage is TRBV27 and J usage is TRBJ1-5; TRBD1 agrees at 8 bases. The CDR3 loop spans 15 amino acids. Germline CDR1 and CDR2: MNHEY and SMNVEV (reference sequence). Trimming cost V 5 bases and J 6 bases; bases outside gene matches: 9.

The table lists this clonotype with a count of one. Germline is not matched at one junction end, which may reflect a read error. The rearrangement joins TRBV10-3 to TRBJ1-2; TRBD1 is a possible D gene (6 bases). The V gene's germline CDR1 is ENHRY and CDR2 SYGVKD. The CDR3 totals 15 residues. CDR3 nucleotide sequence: TGTGCCATCAGTGAGCAGGGGTTAGGGGATTATGGCTACATCTTC. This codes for CAISEQGLGDYGYIF.

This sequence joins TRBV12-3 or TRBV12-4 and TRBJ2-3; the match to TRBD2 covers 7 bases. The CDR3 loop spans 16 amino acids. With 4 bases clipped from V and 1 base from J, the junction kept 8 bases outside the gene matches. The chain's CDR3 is CASSSRTSRGTDTQYF. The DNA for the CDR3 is TGTGCCAGCAGTTCTCGGACTAGTAGGGGCACAGATACGCAGTATTTT.

The DNA of the CDR3 is TGCGCCAGCAGCCAAGAAGAAGAGGCGAACACCGGGGAGCTGTTTTTT. As protein: CASSQEEEANTGELFF. The chain couples TRBV4-3 to TRBJ2-2; D unresolved. The CDR3 is 16 amino acids. The germline gives CDR1 LGHNA, CDR2 YSLEER. V was cut by 0 bases and J by 0 bases, with 8 bases left in between.

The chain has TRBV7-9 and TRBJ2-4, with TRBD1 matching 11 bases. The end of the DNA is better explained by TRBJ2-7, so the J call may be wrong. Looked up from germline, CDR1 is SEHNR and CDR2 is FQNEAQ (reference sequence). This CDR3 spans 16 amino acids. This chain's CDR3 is CASSLVPGQGGYEQYF. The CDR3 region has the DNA TGTGCCAGCAGCTTAGTACCGGGACAGGGGGGCTACGAGCAGTACTTC.

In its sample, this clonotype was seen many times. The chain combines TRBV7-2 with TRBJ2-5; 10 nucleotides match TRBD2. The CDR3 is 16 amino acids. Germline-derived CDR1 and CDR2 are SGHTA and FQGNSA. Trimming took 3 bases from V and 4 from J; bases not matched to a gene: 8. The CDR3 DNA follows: TGTGCCAGCAGCTTGGCCTTAGCGGGGGGACGAGAGACCCAGTACTTC. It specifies CASSLALAGGRETQYF.

The CDR3 region is CASSQDSGGVGYGYTF. The CDR3 DNA is TGCGCCAGCAGCCAAGATTCCGGGGGGGTTGGCTATGGCTACACCTTC. The chain couples TRBV4-3 to TRBJ1-2; D possibly corresponds to TRBD1 (5 bases). The CDR3 sequence is 16 residues long. The germline CDR1 and CDR2 sequences are LGHNA and YSLEER. The ends were cut back, 0 bases at V and 4 bases at J, with 15 bases in the middle.

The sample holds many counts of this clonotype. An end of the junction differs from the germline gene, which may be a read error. CDR3 protein: CASSSGQGAYGYTF. In DNA form, the CDR3 reads TGTGCCAGCAGTTCGGGACAGGGGGCTTATGGCTACACCTTC. V is TRBV5-1 and J is TRBJ1-2; 12 nucleotides agree with TRBD1. Germline V gives CDR1 SGHRS, CDR2 YFSETQ. This CDR3 has 14 residues.

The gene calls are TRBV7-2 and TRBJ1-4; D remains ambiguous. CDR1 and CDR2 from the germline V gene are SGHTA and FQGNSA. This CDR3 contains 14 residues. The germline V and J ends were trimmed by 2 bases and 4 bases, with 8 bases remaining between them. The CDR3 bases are TGTGCCAGCAGCTTAAGGGTGGTTAATGAAAAACTGTTTTTT. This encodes CASSLRVVNEKLFF.

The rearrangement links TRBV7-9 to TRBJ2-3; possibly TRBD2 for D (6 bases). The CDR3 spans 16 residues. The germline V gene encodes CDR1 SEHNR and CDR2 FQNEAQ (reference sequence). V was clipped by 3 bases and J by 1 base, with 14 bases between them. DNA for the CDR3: TGTGCCAGCAGCTTCGCGAGGGGCGGGGGCACAGATACGCAGTATTTT. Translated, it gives CASSFARGGGTDTQYF.

CDR3 amino acids: CSVRGGNYNEQFF. CDR3 DNA: TGCAGTGTTCGCGGGGGCAATTACAATGAGCAGTTCTTC. The V gene is TRBV20-1, the J gene TRBJ2-7, with D perhaps TRBD2 (7 bases). Near its end, the DNA agrees better with TRBJ2-1, so the J call may be wrong. The CDR3 spans 13 residues. Per the germline V gene, CDR1 is DFQATT and CDR2 is SNEGSKA (reference sequence).

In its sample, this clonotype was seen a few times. CDR3 loop: CASSQDWRPYTGDNEQFF. CDR3 in DNA: TGCGCCAGCAGCCAAGATTGGAGACCATATACAGGTGACAATGAGCAGTTCTTC. The chain combines TRBV4-3 with TRBJ2-1, with D possibly being TRBD1 (5 bases). There are 18 residues in the CDR3. With 0 bases removed from V and 5 bases from J, the gap between germline ends came to 20 bases. CDR1 and CDR2 from the germline V gene are LGHNA and YSLEER.

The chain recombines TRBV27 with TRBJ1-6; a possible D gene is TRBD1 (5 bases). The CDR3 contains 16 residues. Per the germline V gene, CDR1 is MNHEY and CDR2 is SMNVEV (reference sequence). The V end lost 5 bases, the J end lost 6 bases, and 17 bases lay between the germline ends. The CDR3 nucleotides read TGTGCCAGCAGTCCGAGCGTGGGGGAATTTAATTCACCCCTCCACTTT. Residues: CASSPSVGEFNSPLHF.

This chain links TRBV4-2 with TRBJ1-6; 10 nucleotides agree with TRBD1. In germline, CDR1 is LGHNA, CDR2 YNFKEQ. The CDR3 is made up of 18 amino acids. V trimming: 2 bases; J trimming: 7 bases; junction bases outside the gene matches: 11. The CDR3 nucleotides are TGTGCCAGCAGCCAACCATCTCGACGGACAGGGGGGAATTCACCCCTCCACTTT. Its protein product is CASSQPSRRTGGNSPLHF.

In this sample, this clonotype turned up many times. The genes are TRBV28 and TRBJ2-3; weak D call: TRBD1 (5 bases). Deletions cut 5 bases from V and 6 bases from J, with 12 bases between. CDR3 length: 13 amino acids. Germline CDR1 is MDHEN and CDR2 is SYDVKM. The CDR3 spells CASSPSGLDTQYF. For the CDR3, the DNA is TGTGCCAGCAGTCCATCAGGGCTGGATACGCAGTATTTT.

Here the CDR3 reads CASSYSPGGGVYEQYF. The CDR3 nucleotides are TGTGCCAGCAGTTACAGTCCTGGAGGGGGTGTCTACGAGCAGTACTTC. The rearrangement links TRBV6-5 to TRBJ2-5; either TRBD1 or TRBD2 may supply D (6 bases each). The DNA matches TRBJ2-7 better at its end, which makes the J call doubtful. Germline V gives CDR1 MNHEY, CDR2 SVGAGI. The CDR3 is 16 residues long.

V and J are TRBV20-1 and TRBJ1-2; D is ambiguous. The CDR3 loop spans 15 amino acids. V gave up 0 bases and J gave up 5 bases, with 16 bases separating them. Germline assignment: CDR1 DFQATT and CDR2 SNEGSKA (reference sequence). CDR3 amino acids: CSARELGREVYGYTF. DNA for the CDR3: TGCAGTGCTAGAGAACTTGGCCGGGAGGTTTATGGCTACACCTTC.

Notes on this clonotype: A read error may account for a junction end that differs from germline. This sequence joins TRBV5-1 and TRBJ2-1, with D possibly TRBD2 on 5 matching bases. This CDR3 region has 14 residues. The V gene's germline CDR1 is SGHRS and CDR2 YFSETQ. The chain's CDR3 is CASSFGVSYTEQFF. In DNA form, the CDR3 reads TGCGCCAGCAGCTTCGGGGTATCCTACACTGAGCAGTTCTTC.

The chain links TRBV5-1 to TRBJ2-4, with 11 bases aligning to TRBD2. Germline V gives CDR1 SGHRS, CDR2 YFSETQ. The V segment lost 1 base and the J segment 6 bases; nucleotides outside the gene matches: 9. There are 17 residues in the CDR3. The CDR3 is CASSLTSGGSLGNIQYF. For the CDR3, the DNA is TGCGCCAGCAGCTTGACTAGCGGGGGTTCGCTCGGAAACATTCAGTACTTC. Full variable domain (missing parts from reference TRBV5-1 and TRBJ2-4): KAGVTQTPRYLIKTRGQQVTLSCSPISGHRSVSWYQQTPGQGLQFLFEYFSETQRNKGNFPGRFSGRQFSNSRSEMNVSTLELGDSALYLCASSLTSGGSLGNIQYFGAGTRLSVL.

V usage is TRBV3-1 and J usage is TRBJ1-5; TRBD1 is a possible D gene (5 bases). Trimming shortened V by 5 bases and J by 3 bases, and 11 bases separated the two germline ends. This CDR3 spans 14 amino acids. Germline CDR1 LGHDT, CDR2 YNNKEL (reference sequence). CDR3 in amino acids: CASSEDIFNQPQHF. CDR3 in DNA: TGTGCCAGCAGCGAGGACATTTTCAATCAGCCCCAGCATTTT.

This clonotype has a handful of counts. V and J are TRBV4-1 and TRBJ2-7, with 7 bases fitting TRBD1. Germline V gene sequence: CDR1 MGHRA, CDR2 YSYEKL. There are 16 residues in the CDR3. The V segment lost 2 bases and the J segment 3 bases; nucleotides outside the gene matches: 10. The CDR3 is CASSQPLQDRVYEQYF. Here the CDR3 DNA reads TGCGCCAGCAGCCAACCCCTACAAGACAGGGTCTACGAGCAGTACTTC.

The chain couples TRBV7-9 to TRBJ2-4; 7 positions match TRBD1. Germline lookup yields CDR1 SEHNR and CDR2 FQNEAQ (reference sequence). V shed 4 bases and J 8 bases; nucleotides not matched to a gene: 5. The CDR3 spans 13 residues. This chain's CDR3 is CASSYYRGDIQYF. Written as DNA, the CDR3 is TGTGCCAGCAGCTACTACAGGGGAGACATTCAGTACTTC.

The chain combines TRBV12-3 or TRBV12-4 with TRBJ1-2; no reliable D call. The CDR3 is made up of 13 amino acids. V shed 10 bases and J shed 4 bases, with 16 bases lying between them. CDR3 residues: CATPSAGPYGYTF. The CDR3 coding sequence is TGTGCCACCCCCTCGGCAGGACCCTATGGCTACACCTTC.

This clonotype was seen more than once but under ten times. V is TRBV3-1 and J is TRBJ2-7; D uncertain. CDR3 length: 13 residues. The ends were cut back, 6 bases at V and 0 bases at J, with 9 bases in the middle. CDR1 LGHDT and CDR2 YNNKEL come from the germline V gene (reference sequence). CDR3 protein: CASRQKSSYEQYF. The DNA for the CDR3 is TGTGCCAGCAGACAAAAGAGCTCCTACGAGCAGTACTTC.

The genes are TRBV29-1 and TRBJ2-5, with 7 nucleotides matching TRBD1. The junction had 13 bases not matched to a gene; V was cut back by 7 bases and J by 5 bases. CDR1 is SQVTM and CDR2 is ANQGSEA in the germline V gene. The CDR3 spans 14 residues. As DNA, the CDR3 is TGCAGCGGAAGGACAAGGGGGCCTCGGGAGACCCAGTACTTC. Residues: CSGRTRGPRETQYF. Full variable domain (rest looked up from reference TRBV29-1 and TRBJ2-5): SAVISQKPSRDICQRGTSLTIQCQVDSQVTMMFWYRQQPGQSLTLIATANQGSEATYESGFVIDKFPISRPNLTFSTLTVSNMSPEDSSIYLCSGRTRGPRETQYFGPGTRLLVL.

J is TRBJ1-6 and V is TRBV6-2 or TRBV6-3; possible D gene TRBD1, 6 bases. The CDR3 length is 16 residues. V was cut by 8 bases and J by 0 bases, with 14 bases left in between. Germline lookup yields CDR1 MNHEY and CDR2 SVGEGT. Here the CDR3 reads CASLPEGGSYNSPLHF. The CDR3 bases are TGTGCCAGCCTTCCAGAAGGGGGCTCCTATAATTCACCCCTCCACTTT.

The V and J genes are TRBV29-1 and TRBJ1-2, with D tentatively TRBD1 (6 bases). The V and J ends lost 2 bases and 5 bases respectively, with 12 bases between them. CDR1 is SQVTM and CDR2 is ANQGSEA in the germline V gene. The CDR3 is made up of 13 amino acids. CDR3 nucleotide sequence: TGCAGCGTTGAATGGGGGCAGGGATATGGCTACACCTTC. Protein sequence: CSVEWGQGYGYTF.